This T cell receptor (beta chain) was identified during a study of a mutant IDH1 vaccine in newly diagnosed glioma. Study-wide background: First vaccine doses came 4-6 weeks after radiotherapy alone, or with temozolomide cycles. Before enrollment, the patients had been treated with radiotherapy alone, temozolomide alone, or both together. Most of them had received both.

Per germline, CDR1 SGHDT and CDR2 YYEEEE. V was trimmed by 2 bases and J by 4 bases, leaving 10 bases between them. This CDR3 spans 14 amino acids. The protocol was immunoSEQ multiplex PCR, while the TCRdb copy is restricted to in-frame clones and leaves out a portion. Here the sample spans 45,000 to 60,000 clones, more than 70% being singletons. As concerns this clone: Antigen specificity is unknown.

Time point of the sample: week 5, during vaccination. Every single dose of the vaccine, 300 ug of mutant IDH1 20-mer peptide, came with topical imiquimod. Tumors from donors were new WHO grade 3 or 4 IDH1-mutant astrocytomas with ATRX loss. The chain has TRBV5-6 and TRBJ2-1; D not resolved. The source was PBMCs, collected from a glioma patient whose treatment included an IDH1 peptide vaccine. This sequence originates from a man aged 45 to 65 with glioma. In DNA form, the CDR3 reads TGTGCCAGCAGCTTCCTAGGGTTGTACAATGAGCAGTTCTTC. Translated: CASSFLGLYNEQFF. The complete variable domain, with remaining parts taken from reference TRBV5-6 and TRBJ2-1, reads DAGVTQSPTHLIKTRGQQVTLRCSPKSGHDTVSWYQQALGQGPQFIFQYYEEEERQRGNFPDRFSGHQFPNYSSELNVNALLLGDSALYLCASSFLGLYNEQFFGPGTRLTVL.